The 9 T cell receptor beta chains presented below share a single source sample, sequenced in a study of T cell responses to AZD1222 COVID-19 vaccine. The protocol was immunoSEQ multiplex PCR, while the TCRdb copy is restricted to in-frame clones and leaves out a portion. The sample consists of fewer than 75,000 clones, around nine tenths of them appearing once. Sequences were derived from peripheral blood, sampled 28 days after the second dose of the MenACWY control vaccine. The receptor set was obtained from an adult who received the MenACWY meningococcal vaccine as a control.

CDR3 nucleotide sequence: TGTGCCAGCAGTGCACAGGTGAACACTGAAGCTTTCTTT. It translates to CASSAQVNTEAFF. V is TRBV12-3 or TRBV12-4 and J is TRBJ1-1; the D gene is possibly TRBD1 (5 bases). V shed 5 bases and J shed 0 bases, with 7 bases lying between them. The CDR3 covers 13 residues.

The V gene is TRBV3-1 (or the pseudogene TRBV3-2), the J gene TRBJ1-2; D is unresolved. Germline V CDR1 and CDR2: LGHDT, YNNKEL (reference sequence). V lost 2 bases and J lost 7, with 23 bases in between. The CDR3 extends over 17 amino acids. This chain's CDR3 is CASSQQPTRPSSGGYTF. CDR3 coding DNA: TGTGCCAGCAGCCAACAACCTACTCGGCCTTCCTCGGGTGGCTACACCTTC.

The V and J genes are TRBV18 and TRBJ1-3; 9 bases agree with TRBD1. V lost 4 bases and J lost 0; bases outside the gene matches: 4. The germline V gene encodes CDR1 KGHSH and CDR2 LQKENI. CDR3 length: 16 amino acids. The CDR3 bases are TGTGCCAGCTCACGCCGGGACAGGGCCTCTGGAAACACCATATATTTT. Its protein is CASSRRDRASGNTIYF.

V gene TRBV5-8 combines with J gene TRBJ2-1; D not resolved. CDR3 length equals 15 residues. Germline CDR1 SGHTS, CDR2 YDEGEE. V was shortened by 2 bases and J by 7 bases, with 16 bases between the two germline ends. Here the CDR3 DNA reads TGTGCCAGCAGCTTCGCGGCAGCCGTCGCGAATGAGCAGTTCTTC. It translates to CASSFAAAVANEQFF. The complete variable domain, with remaining parts taken from reference TRBV5-8 and TRBJ2-1, reads EAGVTQSPTHLIKTRGQQATLRCSPISGHTSVYWYQQALGLGLQFLLWYDEGEERNRGNFPPRFSGRQFPNYSSELNVNALELEDSALYLCASSFAAAVANEQFFGPGTRLTVL.

The chain uses TRBV28 and TRBJ2-1; D not resolved. Per germline, CDR1 MDHEN and CDR2 SYDVKM. The V end was cut by 11 bases, the J end by 6 bases, with 11 bases between. The CDR3 length is 11 residues. The CDR3 spells CAALSPNEQFF. The CDR3 region has the DNA TGTGCCGCCCTATCTCCCAATGAGCAGTTCTTC.

The V gene is TRBV9, the J gene TRBJ2-1, with TRBD2 identical over 11 bases. The length of the CDR3 is 18 residues. Losses at the gene ends were 4 bases for V and 0 bases for J; bases not matched to a gene: 9. Germline CDR1 and CDR2: SGDLS and YYNGEE. The DNA of the CDR3 is TGTGCCAGCAGCCTGGGGACTAGCGGCCAAAGCTCCTACAATGAGCAGTTCTTC. Residues: CASSLGTSGQSSYNEQFF.

V usage is TRBV7-8 and J usage is TRBJ2-1; 13 bases match TRBD2. The CDR3 has 20 amino acids. From germline, CDR1 is SGHVS and CDR2 FQNEAQ. V shed 5 bases, J shed 0 bases, and the junction held 13 bases outside the gene matches. The CDR3 DNA is TGTGCCAGCAGCGTAAGGACGGGACTAGCGGGGATAAGCTCCTACAATGAGCAGTTCTTC. This translates into CASSVRTGLAGISSYNEQFF.

The chain combines TRBV7-2 with TRBJ2-1; 8 bases are shared with TRBD2. The germline gives CDR1 SGHTA, CDR2 FQGNSA. V lost 0 bases and J lost 9; bases outside the gene matches: 10. This CDR3 region has 16 residues. Written as DNA, the CDR3 is TGTGCCAGCAGCTTAGCGAGAACTAGCGGTGTCGGTGAGCAGTTCTTC. This sequence encodes CASSLARTSGVGEQFF.

The V gene is TRBV9, the J gene TRBJ1-1; the D is unclear. The V and J ends lost 0 bases and 1 base respectively, with 10 bases between them. The CDR3 contains 15 residues. CDR1 SGDLS and CDR2 YYNGEE come from the germline V gene. The CDR3: CASSVDHRQNTEAFF. In nucleotides, the CDR3 is TGTGCCAGCAGCGTAGATCACAGACAGAACACTGAAGCTTTCTTT.